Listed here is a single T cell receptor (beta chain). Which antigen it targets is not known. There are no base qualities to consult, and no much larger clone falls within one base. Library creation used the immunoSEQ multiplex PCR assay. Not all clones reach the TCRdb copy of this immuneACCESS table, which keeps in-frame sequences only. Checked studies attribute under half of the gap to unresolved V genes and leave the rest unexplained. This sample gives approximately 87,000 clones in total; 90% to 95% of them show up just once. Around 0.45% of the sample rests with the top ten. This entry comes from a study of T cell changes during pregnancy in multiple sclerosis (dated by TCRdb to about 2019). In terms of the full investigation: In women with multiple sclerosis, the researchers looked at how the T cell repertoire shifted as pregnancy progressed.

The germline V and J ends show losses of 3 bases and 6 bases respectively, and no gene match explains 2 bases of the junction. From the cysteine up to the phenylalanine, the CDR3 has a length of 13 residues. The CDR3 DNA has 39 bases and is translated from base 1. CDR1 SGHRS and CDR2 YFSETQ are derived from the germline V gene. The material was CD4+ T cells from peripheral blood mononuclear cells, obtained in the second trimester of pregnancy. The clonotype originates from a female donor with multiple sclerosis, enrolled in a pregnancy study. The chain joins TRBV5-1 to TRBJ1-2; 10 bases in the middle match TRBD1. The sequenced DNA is TGCGCCAGCAGCTCGGACAGGGGGAATGGCTACACCTTC. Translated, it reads CASSSDRGNGYTF.